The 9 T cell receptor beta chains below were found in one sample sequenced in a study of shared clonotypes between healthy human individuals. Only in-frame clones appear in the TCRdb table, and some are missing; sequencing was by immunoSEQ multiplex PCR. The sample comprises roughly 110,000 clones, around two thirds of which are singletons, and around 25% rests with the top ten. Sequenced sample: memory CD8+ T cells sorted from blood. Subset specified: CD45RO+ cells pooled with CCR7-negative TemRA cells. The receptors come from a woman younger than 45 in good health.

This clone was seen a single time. The CDR3, as DNA: TGTGCCAGCAGTTGGAGGCCCCATGAGCAGTTCTTC. Residues: CASSWRPHEQFF. V gene TRBV28 combines with J gene TRBJ2-1, with D perhaps matching TRBD2 (5 bases). The CDR3 is 12 residues long. Trimming took 4 bases from V and 8 from J, leaving 9 bases between them. The V gene's germline CDR1 is MDHEN and CDR2 SYDVKM.

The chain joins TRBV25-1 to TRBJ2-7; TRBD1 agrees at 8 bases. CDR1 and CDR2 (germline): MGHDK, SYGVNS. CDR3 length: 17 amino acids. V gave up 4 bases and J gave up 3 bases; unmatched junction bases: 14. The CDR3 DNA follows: TGTGCCAGCAGTGCCATAGAACCGGGACAGGTTTTCTACGAGCAGTACTTC. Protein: CASSAIEPGQVFYEQYF.

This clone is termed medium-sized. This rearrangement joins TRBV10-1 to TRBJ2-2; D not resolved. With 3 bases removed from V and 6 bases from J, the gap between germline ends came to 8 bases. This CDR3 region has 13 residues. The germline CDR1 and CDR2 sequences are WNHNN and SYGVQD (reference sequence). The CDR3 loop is CASSEPLSGELFF. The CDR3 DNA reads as TGCGCCAGCAGTGAACCGTTGTCCGGGGAGCTGTTTTTT.

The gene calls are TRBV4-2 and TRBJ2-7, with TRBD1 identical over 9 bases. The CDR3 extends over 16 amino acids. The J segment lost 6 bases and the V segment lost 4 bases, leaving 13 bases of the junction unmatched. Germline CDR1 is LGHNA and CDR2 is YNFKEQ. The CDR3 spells CASSLKTGTGSIEQYF. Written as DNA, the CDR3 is TGTGCCAGCAGCCTTAAAACCGGGACAGGGTCAATCGAGCAGTACTTC.

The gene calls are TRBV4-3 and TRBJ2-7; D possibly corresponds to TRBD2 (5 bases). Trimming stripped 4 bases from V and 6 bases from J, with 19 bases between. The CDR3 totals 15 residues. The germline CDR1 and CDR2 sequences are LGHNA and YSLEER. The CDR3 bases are TGCGCCAGCAGCCCGCTAAACGGTCTAGCCCGCGAGCAGTACTTC. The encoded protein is CASSPLNGLAREQYF.

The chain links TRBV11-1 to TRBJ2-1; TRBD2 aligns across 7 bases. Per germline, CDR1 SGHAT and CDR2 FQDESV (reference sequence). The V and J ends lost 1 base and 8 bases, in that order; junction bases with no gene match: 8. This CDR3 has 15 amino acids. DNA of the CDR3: TGTGCCAGCAGCTTAGGGCTAGCGGTCACGGATGAGCAGTTCTTC. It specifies CASSLGLAVTDEQFF.

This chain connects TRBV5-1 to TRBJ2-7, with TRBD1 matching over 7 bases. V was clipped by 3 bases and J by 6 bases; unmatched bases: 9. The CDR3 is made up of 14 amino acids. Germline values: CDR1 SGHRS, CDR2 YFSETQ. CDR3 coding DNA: TGCGCCAGCAGCTGGAGAACAGGGGTCGGCGAGCAGTACTTC. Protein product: CASSWRTGVGEQYF.

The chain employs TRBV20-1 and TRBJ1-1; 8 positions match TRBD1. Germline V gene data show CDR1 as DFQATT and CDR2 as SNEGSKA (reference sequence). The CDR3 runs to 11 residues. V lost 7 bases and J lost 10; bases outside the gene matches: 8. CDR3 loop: CSGGQEVRAFF. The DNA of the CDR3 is TGCAGTGGGGGACAGGAGGTTAGAGCTTTCTTT.

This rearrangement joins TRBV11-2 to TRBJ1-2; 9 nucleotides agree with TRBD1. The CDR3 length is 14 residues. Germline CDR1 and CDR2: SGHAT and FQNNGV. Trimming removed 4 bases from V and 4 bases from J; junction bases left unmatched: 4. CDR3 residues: CASSSTGGSYGYTF. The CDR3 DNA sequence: TGTGCCAGCAGCTCGACAGGGGGAAGCTATGGCTACACCTTC.